This T cell receptor beta chain was recovered during a study of OX40 agonist ivuxolimab in advanced cancers. About the study: Averaging about 60 years in age, with a range of roughly 20 to 80, the cohort was 65% to 85% male. Overall study findings and caveats: Low clonal expansion, among the lowest seen, marked partial responders at 0.1-3.0 mg/kg.

Points on this clone: Its antigen is as yet unknown.

Baseline, cycle 4 day 1, and cycle 7 day 1 were the blood sampling points. V trimming: 1 base; J trimming: 10 bases; junction bases outside the gene matches: 9. The CDR3 has 16 amino acids. Germline loops: CDR1 MNHEY, CDR2 SMNVEV (reference sequence). Sequencing was performed with immunoSEQ multiplex PCR; in TCRdb, only in-frame clones are kept and a portion is missing. The sample carries around 60,000 clones, roughly 86% recorded once. This chain uses TRBV27 with TRBJ1-6; 8 bases map to TRBD1. This material consisted of CD4+ or CD8+ T cells sorted from blood, taken in a trial of the OX40 agonist ivuxolimab. The origin of this receptor is an adult with an advanced solid tumor such as melanoma, head and neck, liver or kidney cancer. CDR3: CASSLFVGTGGSPLHF. CDR3 sequence (DNA): TGTGCCAGCAGTTTATTCGTGGGGACAGGAGGATCACCCCTCCACTTT.